These 6 T cell receptor beta chains originate from one sample sequenced in a study of blood T cell repertoires in COVID-19 (dated by TCRdb to between 2020 and 2021). Library method: the immunoSEQ multiplex PCR assay. The source is immuneACCESS, and TCRdb retained only in-frame sequences with V and J called. Part of the clones is not carried over; for the studies checked, unresolved V genes explain less than half of this, and the remainder is unexplained. This sample holds around 140,000 clones; around 88% were observed only once. The top ten hold 15% to 20% of the sample. The material sequenced was peripheral blood. All receptors derive from a man in his forties or fifties with active or convalescent COVID-19.

V and J are TRBV3-1 (or the pseudogene TRBV3-2) and TRBJ1-1; TRBD1 aligns across 8 bases. Germline V CDR1 and CDR2: LGHDT, YNNKEL (reference sequence). CDR3 size: 14 residues. J was trimmed by 5 bases and V by 2 bases; bases with no gene match: 4. This CDR3 reads CASSQQGAWTEAFF. The CDR3 region has the DNA TGTGCCAGCAGCCAACAGGGGGCATGGACTGAAGCTTTCTTT.

V gene TRBV24-1 combines with J gene TRBJ2-7; 11 bases fit TRBD2. The junction had 5 bases not matched to a gene; V was cut back by 2 bases and J by 6 bases. Germline assignment: CDR1 KGHDR and CDR2 SFDVKD. CDR3 length equals 15 residues. The CDR3 here is CATSDSLAGGSEQYF. In nucleotides, the CDR3 is TGTGCCACCAGTGATTCGCTAGCGGGGGGCTCCGAGCAGTACTTC.

The V and J genes are TRBV7-2 and TRBJ2-3; 8 bases are shared with TRBD1. Per the germline V gene, CDR1 is SGHTA and CDR2 is FQGNSA. The CDR3 has 15 residues. With V trimmed by 5 bases and J by 2 bases, 6 bases remained unmatched. The CDR3 bases are TGTGCCAGCAGCCCTGACAGGGGATACACAGATACGCAGTATTTT. It yields the protein CASSPDRGYTDTQYF.

Comment on this clone: The junction differs from germline at one of its ends, possibly a read error. The chain combines TRBV5-6 with TRBJ2-3, with 12 bases matching TRBD2. Germline V gene data show CDR1 as SGHDT and CDR2 as YYEEEE. This CDR3 has 16 residues. DNA for the CDR3: TGTGCCAGCATCTTTGGGACTAGCGGGCCCACATATACGCAGTATTTT. It is translated as CASIFGTSGPTYTQYF.

The genes are TRBV9 and TRBJ1-5, with D possibly being TRBD1 (6 bases). Germline V lookup: CDR1 SGDLS, CDR2 YYNGEE. V was pared by 4 bases and J by 6 bases, with 14 bases between. The CDR3 has 14 residues. The CDR3: CASSRAGEFQPQHF. The CDR3 nucleotides are TGTGCCAGCAGCCGGGCAGGGGAGTTTCAGCCCCAGCATTTT.

This rearrangement joins TRBV18 to TRBJ2-7; D is unresolved. This CDR3 has 15 amino acids. Germline loops: CDR1 KGHSH, CDR2 LQKENI. The V end lost 3 bases, the J end lost 0 bases, and 12 bases lay between the germline ends. This CDR3 is CASSPGTVSSYEQYF. The CDR3 region has the DNA TGTGCCAGCTCACCCGGAACAGTGAGCTCCTACGAGCAGTACTTC.